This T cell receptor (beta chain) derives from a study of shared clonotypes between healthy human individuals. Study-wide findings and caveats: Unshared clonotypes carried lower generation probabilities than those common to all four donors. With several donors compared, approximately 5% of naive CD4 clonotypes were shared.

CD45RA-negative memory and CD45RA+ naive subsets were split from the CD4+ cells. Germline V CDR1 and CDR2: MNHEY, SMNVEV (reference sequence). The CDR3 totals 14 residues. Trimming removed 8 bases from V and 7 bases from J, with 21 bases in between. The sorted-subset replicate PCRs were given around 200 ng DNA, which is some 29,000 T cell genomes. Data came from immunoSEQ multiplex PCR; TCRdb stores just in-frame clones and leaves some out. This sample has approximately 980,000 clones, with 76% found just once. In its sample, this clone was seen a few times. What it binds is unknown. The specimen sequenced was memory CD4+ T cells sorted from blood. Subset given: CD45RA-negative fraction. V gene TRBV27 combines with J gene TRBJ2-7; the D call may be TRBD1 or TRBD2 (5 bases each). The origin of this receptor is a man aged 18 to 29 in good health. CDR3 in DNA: TGTGCCAGCTTTAGGGACCACCGATGGGTGGAGCAGTACTTC. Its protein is CASFRDHRWVEQYF.